What follows describes a single T cell receptor (beta chain). This record comes from a study of blood T cell repertoires in COVID-19. Assay used: immunoSEQ multiplex PCR; TCRdb lists only in-frame clones, some missing. Found here are some 200,000 clones, about 91% of them singletons; the top ten hold 1.2%. This receptor was taken from a man aged 25 to 40 with acute or convalescent COVID-19. Sequenced material: peripheral blood.

CDR3 amino acids: CSASKTSGGNNEQFF. CDR3 sequence (DNA): TGCAGTGCTAGTAAAACTAGCGGGGGAAACAATGAGCAGTTCTTC. The genes are TRBV20-1 and TRBJ2-1; 11 bases are a match to TRBD2. The CDR3 loop spans 15 amino acids. Looked up from germline, CDR1 is DFQATT and CDR2 is SNEGSKA (reference sequence). Unmatched junction bases numbered 6, after V lost 3 bases and J lost 5 bases.